This TCR beta chain was retrieved from a study of T cells in Graves' hyperthyroidism and ophthalmopathy. Uncontrolled infections, other autoimmune diseases, pregnancy or lactation led to exclusion of patients. Clinical symptoms, serum thyroxine and TRAb, thyroid ultrasound and orbital computed tomography were used for the diagnoses. TCR beta CDR3 sequences were amplified from RNA transcripts. In the first-round RT-PCR of the TCR CDR3, the HTBI primer set was used. From the multiplex PCR reads, TCRdb called clonotypes with MiXCR, one entry per CDR3 protein. The sample carries 350,000 or so distinct CDR3 sequences, around 18% recorded once. This clonotype showed up many times. The clonotype originates from a woman in her 40s with Graves' ophthalmopathy. The sequenced sample consisted of blood.

CDR3 sequence (DNA): TGTGCCAGCAGCCCCTACACAGGGAGACGGGCCAACGTCCTGACTTTC. It codes for CASSPYTGRRANVLTF. The chain carries TRBV2 and TRBJ2-6; tentative D call: TRBD1 (6 bases). V was cut by 6 bases and J by 5 bases, with 17 bases left in between. Germline lookup yields CDR1 SNHLY and CDR2 FYNNEI. The CDR3 length is 16 residues. Looking up the rest from reference TRBV2 and TRBJ2-6 gives the full variable domain: EPEVTQTPSHQVTQMGQEVILRCVPISNHLYFYWYRQILGQKVEFLVSFYNNEISEKSEIFDDQFSVERPDGSNFTLKIRSTKLEDSAMYFCASSPYTGRRANVLTFGAGSRLTVL.